The 25 T cell receptor beta chains listed next were all sequenced from one sample in a study of graft-versus-host responses after intestinal transplantation. Repertoires were generated with immunoSEQ multiplex PCR, while TCRdb's copy carries only in-frame clones and drops some. The data show roughly 110,000 clones, with approximately 94% seen just once and approximately 0.25% held by the top ten. These receptors have no known antigen. The input for sequencing was unstimulated CD4+ T cells sorted from spleen or lymph node cells, taken before transplant. The source is a human donor who was the organ donor for an intestinal transplant.

This chain links TRBV6-5 with TRBJ1-4; a weak D match, TRBD1 (6 bases). With 0 bases removed from V and 6 bases from J, the gap between germline ends came to 11 bases. Germline V gene data show CDR1 as MNHEY and CDR2 as SVGAGI. This CDR3 is 15 amino acids long. This CDR3 reads CASSYSHRQDEKLFF. Written as DNA, the CDR3 is TGTGCCAGCAGTTACTCCCATCGACAGGATGAAAAACTGTTTTTT.

This clone is a singleton in its sample. The J gene is TRBJ1-2, the V gene TRBV6-1; 11 bases match TRBD1. The V gene's germline CDR1 is MNHNS and CDR2 SASEGT. J gave up 2 bases and V 4 bases, and 3 bases lay outside the gene matches. CDR3 length: 15 residues. The CDR3 is CASSAGQGANYGYTF. CDR3 coding DNA: TGTGCCAGCAGTGCCGGACAGGGGGCAAACTATGGCTACACCTTC.

This clone was detected only a few times. V and J are TRBV10-3 and TRBJ1-4; D gene unclear. Germline-derived CDR1 and CDR2 are ENHRY and SYGVKD. The CDR3 runs 16 residues. Trimming took 2 bases from V and 0 from J, leaving 10 bases between them. This CDR3 reads CAISEIRTPTNEKLFF. The CDR3 nucleotides read TGTGCCATCAGTGAGATTAGGACTCCAACTAATGAAAAACTGTTTTTT.

This chain links TRBV4-3 with TRBJ2-2; no reliable D call. There are 16 residues in the CDR3. CDR1 is LGHNA and CDR2 is YSLEER in the germline V gene. Trimming shortened V by 0 bases and J by 0 bases, and 8 bases separated the two germline ends. The CDR3 DNA reads as TGCGCCAGCAGCCAAGAATCACTCGCGAACACCGGGGAGCTGTTTTTT. Amino acid sequence: CASSQESLANTGELFF.

This clone appeared a single time. V gene TRBV5-1 combines with J gene TRBJ1-2, with TRBD1 identical over 7 bases. J was trimmed by 4 bases and V by 4 bases; bases with no gene match: 10. This CDR3 region has 15 residues. Germline-derived CDR1 and CDR2 are SGHRS and YFSETQ. CDR3 nucleotides: TGCGCCAGCAGCCGGGTGGAGGGGGCAACCTATGGCTACACCTTC. Its protein is CASSRVEGATYGYTF. The full variable domain, with the rest looked up from reference TRBV5-1 and TRBJ1-2, is KAGVTQTPRYLIKTRGQQVTLSCSPISGHRSVSWYQQTPGQGLQFLFEYFSETQRNKGNFPGRFSGRQFSNSRSEMNVSTLELGDSALYLCASSRVEGATYGYTFGSGTRLTVV.

The rearrangement uses TRBV7-2 and TRBJ1-5; D unclear. CDR1 is SGHTA, CDR2 FQGNSA, per germline. V was pared by 2 bases and J by 5 bases, with 7 bases between. CDR3 length: 13 amino acids. CDR3 nucleotide sequence: TGTGCCAGCAGCTTATCTACGGATCAGCCCCAGCATTTT. Translation gives CASSLSTDQPQHF.

The J gene is TRBJ2-2, the V gene TRBV10-3; 7 bases fit TRBD1. The CDR3 runs 15 residues. Germline V gives CDR1 ENHRY, CDR2 SYGVKD. V lost 7 bases and J lost 2; bases outside the gene matches: 7. CDR3 nucleotide sequence: TGTGCCATCACCACGGGACAGCTAAACACCGGGGAGCTGTTTTTT. Translated, it gives CAITTGQLNTGELFF.

This chain joins TRBV7-9 and TRBJ2-1; the D call may be TRBD1 or TRBD2 (7 bases each). Germline CDR1 is SEHNR and CDR2 is FQNEAQ (reference sequence). V lost 10 bases to trimming and J lost 5 bases, with 18 bases between them. The CDR3 is 14 amino acids. DNA of the CDR3: TGTGCCACCAAAAGGGCAGGGGGGGACAATGAGCAGTTCTTC. It translates to CATKRAGGDNEQFF.

This chain joins TRBV5-4 and TRBJ2-5, with D possibly TRBD2 on 5 matching bases. Trimming left V 2 bases short and J 4 bases short, with 12 bases between. In germline, CDR1 is SGHNT, CDR2 YYREEE (reference sequence). The CDR3 runs 14 residues. The CDR3 nucleotides read TGTGCCAGCAGCTTCGCCGCCGCGGGAGAGACCCAGTACTTC. Translated: CASSFAAAGETQYF.

This clone was seen only a few times. The V and J genes are TRBV10-3 and TRBJ2-3, with 8 bases fitting TRBD2. The germline CDR1 and CDR2 sequences are ENHRY and SYGVKD. CDR3 length: 13 residues. The ends lost 7 bases at V and 0 bases at J; junction bases unmatched: 0. CDR3 sequence (DNA): TGTGCCATCACTAGCGGGAGCACAGATACGCAGTATTTT. It yields the protein CAITSGSTDTQYF.

The gene calls are TRBV18 and TRBJ1-5; 7 nucleotides match TRBD1. The V gene end was trimmed by 4 bases and the J gene end by 9 bases; junction bases not matched to a gene: 9. Germline CDR1 is KGHSH and CDR2 is LQKENI. There are 14 residues in the CDR3. CDR3: CASSRDSAEGPQHF. The CDR3, as DNA: TGTGCCAGCTCACGGGACAGCGCCGAGGGGCCCCAGCATTTT.

V usage is TRBV6-5 and J usage is TRBJ1-2; 10 bases are shared with TRBD1. There are 14 residues in the CDR3. V was pared by 6 bases and J by 7 bases, with 8 bases of the junction left unmatched. Germline values: CDR1 MNHEY, CDR2 SVGAGI. The CDR3 sequence: CASSPGQGLSGYTF. The DNA of the CDR3 is TGTGCCAGCAGCCCGGGACAGGGGTTGTCTGGCTACACCTTC.

This chain links TRBV10-1 with TRBJ2-7, with no clear D. CDR3 length: 14 amino acids. The ends were cut back, 3 bases at V and 3 bases at J, with 12 bases in the middle. Looked up from germline, CDR1 is WNHNN and CDR2 is SYGVQD (reference sequence). Written as DNA, the CDR3 is TGCGCCAGCAGTGATGAGTCGATCGACTACGAGCAGTACTTC. Translating gives CASSDESIDYEQYF.

A note on this clone: The same CDR3 arises from other DNA sequences in this sample as well. The genes are TRBV4-3 and TRBJ2-3; D gene uncertain. The CDR3 extends over 15 amino acids. The germline V and J ends were trimmed by 0 bases and 0 bases, with 7 bases remaining between them. Germline CDR1 reads LGHNA; CDR2 reads YSLEER. This CDR3 reads CASSQEGRSTDTQYF. CDR3 in DNA: TGCGCCAGCAGCCAAGAAGGGCGGAGCACAGATACGCAGTATTTT.

CDR3 DNA sequence: TGCGCCAGCAGCCAAGATGGAGCAGGGGGCGAAGATACGCAGTATTTT. This sequence encodes CASSQDGAGGEDTQYF. This chain uses TRBV4-3 with TRBJ2-3; 8 bases are shared with TRBD1. After removal of 0 bases from V and 5 bases from J, the junction contained 7 bases not matched to a gene. This CDR3 region has 16 residues. The V gene's germline CDR1 is LGHNA and CDR2 YSLEER.

The V call is TRBV21-1, the J call TRBJ1-4; the table's D call, TRBD1, has no DNA check behind it. TRBV21-1 is annotated as a pseudogene. The CDR3 has 18 amino acids. This CDR3 is CASSKATPWDRLNEKLFF. The DNA for the CDR3 is TGTGCCAGCAGCAAAGCGACGCCCTGGGACAGGTTGAATGAAAAACTGTTTTTT.

The table lists this clone with a count of one. The V call is TRBV10-2, the J call TRBJ2-2; 9 positions agree with TRBD1. Germline trimming cut 4 bases from V and 6 bases from J; bases unmatched to any gene: 0. CDR1 is WSHSY, CDR2 SAAADI, per germline. The CDR3 sequence is 13 residues long. DNA of the CDR3: TGCGCCAGCAGTGGGACAGGGGCCGGGGAGCTGTTTTTT. Amino acid sequence: CASSGTGAGELFF.

The J gene is TRBJ1-2, the V gene TRBV19; 8 nucleotides agree with TRBD1. Germline loops: CDR1 LNHDA, CDR2 SQIVND (reference sequence). V shed 5 bases and J 3 bases; nucleotides not matched to a gene: 5. This CDR3 region has 14 residues. As DNA, the CDR3 is TGTGCCAGTAGTCGAAACAGGGGGGACTATGGCTACACCTTC. Protein: CASSRNRGDYGYTF.

The rearrangement uses TRBV15 and TRBJ2-7; 12 nucleotides agree with TRBD2. The J segment lost 1 base and the V segment lost 1 base, leaving 8 bases of the junction unmatched. The CDR3 is 18 amino acids. CDR1 and CDR2 from the germline V gene are LNHNV and YYDKDF (reference sequence). The CDR3 DNA reads as TGTGCCACCAGCAGAGCCCCTAGCGGGAGGGCCATATCCTACGAGCAGTACTTC. Translating it yields CATSRAPSGRAISYEQYF.

This chain connects TRBV28 to TRBJ2-1; 10 positions agree with TRBD2. The V segment lost 1 base and the J segment 9 bases; nucleotides outside the gene matches: 3. The CDR3 loop spans 14 amino acids. Germline values: CDR1 MDHEN, CDR2 SYDVKM. The CDR3 DNA sequence: TGTGCCAGCAGTTTATACAGCGGGAGGGTTGAGCAGTTCTTC. It is translated as CASSLYSGRVEQFF.

This clone was observed a single time. This rearrangement joins TRBV27 to TRBJ2-2; no definite D call. Germline CDR1 MNHEY, CDR2 SMNVEV (reference sequence). The CDR3 contains 15 residues. V lost 2 bases and J lost 0, with 7 bases in between. CDR3 in DNA: TGTGCCAGCAGTTTAAAAGGTCCGAACACCGGGGAGCTGTTTTTT. Its translation is CASSLKGPNTGELFF.

J is TRBJ2-1 and V is TRBV9; the D gene could be TRBD1 or TRBD2 (5 bases each). V was clipped by 0 bases and J by 1 base, with 11 bases between them. This CDR3 has 16 amino acids. In germline, CDR1 is SGDLS, CDR2 YYNGEE. The CDR3 coding sequence is TGTGCCAGCAGCGTAGCCGGGACCGGTTCCTACAATGAGCAGTTCTTC. The encoded protein is CASSVAGTGSYNEQFF.

The genes are TRBV7-8 and TRBJ2-3; 8 bases are a match to TRBD1. Germline CDR1 reads SGHVS; CDR2 reads FQNEAQ. CDR3 size: 15 residues. Trimming removed 1 base from V and 5 bases from J; junction bases left unmatched: 5. The CDR3 protein is CASSLVRGLKDTQYF. The CDR3 DNA reads as TGTGCCAGCAGCTTAGTCAGGGGGCTGAAAGATACGCAGTATTTT.

This chain uses TRBV5-5 with TRBJ1-1, with D possibly TRBD1 on 6 matching bases. The CDR3 runs to 15 residues. Germline V gene data show CDR1 as SGHKS and CDR2 as YYEKEE (reference sequence). V was shortened by 1 base and J by 4 bases, with 14 bases between the two germline ends. Here the CDR3 reads CASSLHSTGSTEAFF. DNA for the CDR3: TGTGCCAGCAGCTTGCATTCTACAGGGAGCACTGAAGCTTTCTTT. Full variable domain (missing parts from reference TRBV5-5 and TRBJ1-1): DAGVTQSPTHLIKTRGQQVTLRCSPISGHKSVSWYQQVLGQGPQFIFQYYEKEERGRGNFPDRFSARQFPNYSSELNVNALLLGDSALYLCASSLHSTGSTEAFFGQGTRLTVV.

CDR3 sequence (DNA): TGCGCCAGCAGCTTGGTTTCCAGCAATGAGCAGTTCTTC. Its protein is CASSLVSSNEQFF. The chain employs TRBV5-1 and TRBJ2-1, with unresolved D. The CDR3 is made up of 13 amino acids. Germline CDR1 reads SGHRS; CDR2 reads YFSETQ. V shed 0 bases and J shed 6 bases, with 7 bases lying between them.